Listed below are T cell receptor beta chains from one sample, sequenced in a study of CD8+CD57+ T cells in acquired aplastic anemia. Via MiXCR, TCRdb re-called the reads, giving one row per CDR3 protein. The data contain about 200,000 distinct CDR3 sequences, about 60% of them singletons. The sample consisted of sorted CD4+, CD8+, or CD8+CD57+ T cells (not recorded which) from PBMCs. The receptors stem from a human donor with aplastic anemia. The CDR3 runs from the conserved cysteine through the conserved F or W. The D gene is left open where the match is weak. Clone size is not always given. Where it is, it says once, few, many or a class for expanded clones.

>TRBJ2-5|TRBV7-3|few|NA
TGTGCTAGCAGCTTAGGTGGCAGCAGAGAGACCCAGTACTTC
CASSLGGSRETQYF
>TRBJ2-7|TRBV12-3/TRBV12-4|NA|TRBD1
TGTACCAGCAGTCCAACGGGACAGCTTACCTACGAGCAGTACTTC
CTSSPTGQLTYEQYF
>TRBJ2-2|TRBV7-2|NA|NA
TGTGCCAGCAGCCCATCGGGACTCCAAAACACCGGGGAGCTGTTTTTT
CASSPSGLQNTGELFF
>TRBJ2-7|TRBV27|many|TRBD2
TGTGCCAGCAGTTTATTCCCCGATATCCAGCGGGGGGGCGACGAGCAGTACTTC
CASSLFPDIQRGGDEQYF
>TRBJ2-7|TRBV5-1|NA|NA
TGCGCCAGCAGCTTGGTGGGGGGCAAGGACGAGCAGTACTTC
CASSLVGGKDEQYF
>TRBJ1-5|TRBV2|NA|TRBD1
TGTGCCAGCAGCAACTCGGACAGGGGGCATCAGCCCCAGCATTTT
CASSNSDRGHQPQHF
>TRBJ2-1|TRBV19|NA|NA
TGTGCCAGTAGTATAGCAGCAACTGAGCAGTTCTTC
CASSIAATEQFF
>TRBJ2-7|TRBV20-1|NA|TRBD2
TGCAGTGCTAGAGTCGCGGGAGTCGAGCAGTACTTC
CSARVAGVEQYF
>TRBJ2-1|TRBV15|few|NA
TGTGCCACCAGCAGATTTCGTGGTGGAGAGCAGTTCTTC
CATSRFRGGEQFF
>TRBJ2-1|TRBV5-4|NA|NA
TGTGCCAGCAGCTTACTAGAGTCCCATGAGCAGTTCTTC
CASSLLESHEQFF
>TRBJ1-3|TRBV5-5|NA|TRBD1
TGTGCCAGCAGCCAAGGGACAGGGGGGACCATATATTTT
CASSQGTGGTIYF
>TRBJ1-1|TRBV7-8|NA|TRBD1
TGTGCCAGCAACGGACAGGGGGGGGTTACTGAAGCTTTCTTT
CASNGQGGVTEAFF
>TRBJ2-5|TRBV18|NA|TRBD2
TGTGCCAGCTCACCGACTAGCGGTCTCGGGGAGACCCAGTACTTC
CASSPTSGLGETQYF
>TRBJ2-1|TRBV2|few|TRBD2
TGTGCCAGCCCTGCTTCGGCTAGCGGGACGGGCAATGAGCAGTTCTTC
CASPASASGTGNEQFF
>TRBJ2-7|TRBV5-1|NA|NA
TGCGCCAGCAGCTTGGCTGCGCGGGACACCGAGCAGTACTTC
CASSLAARDTEQYF
>TRBJ1-2|TRBV12-3/TRBV12-4|NA|TRBD1
TGTGCCAGCAGTCGGGACAGGGGGAAGAGCGGCTACACCTTC
CASSRDRGKSGYTF
>TRBJ1-6|TRBV7-6|NA|NA
TGTGCCAGCAGCTTAGCTTCCGGGGGTTGGTCACCCCTCCACTTT
CASSLASGGWSPLHF
>TRBJ1-1|TRBV7-7|NA|NA
TGTGCTAGCAGCTTTAGCTTAGACACTGAAGCTTTCTTT
CASSFSLDTEAFF
>TRBJ2-5|TRBV5-1|once|NA
TGCGCCAGCAGCTTGCCCCTCGTGGGGGGCCGGAGAGAGACCCAGTACTTC
CASSLPLVGGRRETQYF
>TRBJ1-3|TRBV5-1|NA|NA
TGCGCCAGCACAACAGGAAACTCTGGAAACACCATATATTTT
CASTTGNSGNTIYF
>TRBJ1-2|TRBV7-9|NA|TRBD1
TGTGCCAGCAGCTTCTCACAGGACAGGGGCTATGGCTACACCTTC
CASSFSQDRGYGYTF
>TRBJ2-7|TRBV2|NA|TRBD2
TGTGCCAGCGGCAAAGGGTTGGGGGGGTACGAGCAGTACTTC
CASGKGLGGYEQYF
>TRBJ2-7|TRBV9|NA|NA
TGTGCCAGCAGCGTAGCGGCGGTAAACTACGAGCAGTACTTC
CASSVAAVNYEQYF
>TRBJ2-5|TRBV9|NA|TRBD2
TGTGCCAGCAGCCTGGGACTAGCGGGAGGGGTAACAAGGGATCAGGTAGAGACCCAGTACTTC
CASSLGLAGGVTRDQVETQYF
>TRBJ2-1|TRBV25-1|NA|NA
TGTGCCAGCAGTGATGAGGACCCAAGCCGTTGGAATGAGCAGTTCTTC
CASSDEDPSRWNEQFF
>TRBJ2-2|TRBV7-9|many|NA
TGTGCCAGCAGCTTAGGGACCACCCGGGAGCTGTTTTTT
CASSLGTTRELFF
>TRBJ2-1|TRBV20-1|once|TRBD2
TGCAGTGCTAGAGGGCTAGCGGAGACCCAGTTCTTC
CSARGLAETQFF
>TRBJ1-4|TRBV19|NA|NA
TGTGCCAGTACAATGTCGGGGCGAAATGAAAAACTGTTTTTT
CASTMSGRNEKLFF
>TRBJ2-5|TRBV5-1|NA|NA
TGCGCCAGCAGCTTGGCGGTCCTGGGAGAGACCCAGTACTTC
CASSLAVLGETQYF
>TRBJ2-1|TRBV6-1|NA|TRBD2
TGTGCCAGCAGTCACAACGGCGGGGGAATGAGTGAGCAGTTCTTC
CASSHNGGGMSEQFF
>TRBJ2-4|TRBV7-9|NA|TRBD2
TGTGCCAGCAGCTCAAGCGGGGGGGCCGTCATGCACATTCAGTACTTC
CASSSSGGAVMHIQYF
>TRBJ1-2|TRBV20-1|few|NA
TGCAGTGCTAGGGGGGGCGGGTATGGCTACACCTTC
CSARGGGYGYTF
>TRBJ2-2|TRBV10-3|NA|TRBD2
TGTGCCATCAGTGATCTAGCGGGAGACACCGGGGAGCTGTTTTTT
CAISDLAGDTGELFF
>TRBJ1-6|TRBV11-2|NA|NA
TGTGCCAGCAGCTTAAATACTGACATTGAACCCCTCCACTTT
CASSLNTDIEPLHF
>TRBJ2-5|TRBV28|few|TRBD2
TGTGCCAGCAGGACCTCTCAGCGGGGGTCTCAAGAGACCCAGTACTTC
CASRTSQRGSQETQYF
>TRBJ2-1|TRBV9|NA|NA
TGTGCCAGCAGCCCATGGGACTCCTACAATGAGCAGTTCTTC
CASSPWDSYNEQFF
>TRBJ1-3|TRBV10-3|once|NA
TGTGCCATCAGGTTCACAGGGACTGGAAACACCATATATTTT
CAIRFTGTGNTIYF
>TRBJ2-3|TRBV10-3|NA|NA
TGTGCCATCAGTGAGGCAAGAGTGGATACGCAGTATTTT
CAISEARVDTQYF
>TRBJ2-3|TRBV2|NA|NA
TGTGCCAGCAGTGGGGGACATAGCAGCACAGATACGCAGTATTTT
CASSGGHSSTDTQYF
>TRBJ2-3|TRBV7-9|many|TRBD2
TGTGCCAGCAGCTCCCCACTAGCGGGGGGGCGGGGCACAGATACGCAGTATTTT
CASSSPLAGGRGTDTQYF
>TRBJ2-3|TRBV10-2|NA|TRBD1
TGCGCCAGCAGCATGGGACAGGCCGGGACAGATACGCAGTATTTT
CASSMGQAGTDTQYF